The following is a TCR beta chain sequence with its context. Between the trimmed V and J ends, which lost 6 bases and 4 bases, there was a span of 12 bases. This CDR3 spans 14 amino acids. In germline, CDR1 is SGHTA, CDR2 FQGTGA. Every isolated RNA sample was fully reverse transcribed, so sequencing captured expressed TCRB transcripts. The assay was immunoSEQ multiplex PCR, and TCRdb's table has in-frame clones only and misses some. The sample lists approximately 470,000 clones, about 32% occurring once. This sample stems from a study of beta chain features in type 1 diabetes. The receptor's source is a man younger than 35 in good health. The sequenced sample was naive CD4+ T cells from blood. The chain employs TRBV7-3 and TRBJ2-2; TRBD2 might be the D (6 bases). The CDR3 protein is CASSPPGVTGELFF. The CDR3 DNA is TGTGCCAGCAGTCCCCCGGGGGTCACCGGGGAGCTGTTTTTT.